Below, 30 T cell receptor beta chains from the same sample are listed, as sequenced in a study of blood T cells in healthy people across ages. A J-beta primer mix and a sample-barcoded 5' primer were used in a second PCR of roughly 6 to 12 cycles. TCRdb reanalysed the 5' RACE reads using MiXCR and keeps one entry per CDR3 protein. The data hold around 1.5 million distinct CDR3 sequences, with almost 60% observed a single time. The sequencing input was blood. All receptors derive from a man aged 18 to 35 in good health.

CDR3 loop: CASSHLTAQGASLNEQFF. The CDR3 bases are TGTGCCAGCAGTCACCTCACCGCACAGGGGGCGTCTTTGAATGAGCAGTTCTTC. This rearrangement joins TRBV27 to TRBJ2-1; 9 bases are shared with TRBD1. The CDR3 has 18 amino acids. In germline, CDR1 is MNHEY, CDR2 SMNVEV (reference sequence). The trim removed 5 bases at V and 7 bases at J, leaving 18 bases unmatched.

This chain links TRBV7-2 with TRBJ2-4; D is unclear. Near its end, the DNA agrees better with TRBJ2-7, so the J call may be wrong. CDR3 length equals 13 residues. Germline V gives CDR1 SGHTA, CDR2 FQGNSA. As DNA, the CDR3 is TGTGCCAGCAGCTTAGGGTTTGGCTACGAGCAGTACTTC. Protein: CASSLGFGYEQYF.

This clonotype was observed a few times. The chain recombines TRBV11-2 with TRBJ2-3; 9 bases agree with TRBD2. The CDR3 loop spans 17 amino acids. Trimming took 0 bases from V and 4 from J; bases not matched to a gene: 8. Per germline, CDR1 SGHAT and CDR2 FQNNGV. CDR3 residues: CASSLDNRGLAPDTQYF. CDR3 sequence (DNA): TGTGCCAGCAGCTTAGATAATAGGGGACTAGCACCAGATACGCAGTATTTT.

This chain connects TRBV20-1 to TRBJ2-7, with D maybe TRBD1 (6 bases). With 0 bases removed from V and 3 bases from J, the gap between germline ends came to 15 bases. The CDR3 is made up of 15 amino acids. The germline V gene encodes CDR1 DFQATT and CDR2 SNEGSKA (reference sequence). The chain's CDR3 is CSARDPVQGIYEQYF. For the CDR3, the DNA is TGCAGTGCTAGAGATCCTGTACAGGGAATCTACGAGCAGTACTTC.

In the case of this clonotype: Sequence at one end of the junction differs from germline and may be a read error. This CDR3 reads CASSPHLASDSYNVQFF. CDR3 bases: TGTGCCAGCAGCCCCCATTTAGCGAGTGATTCCTACAATGTGCAGTTCTTC. The rearrangement joins TRBV3-1 to TRBJ2-1, with D possibly being TRBD2 (5 bases). From germline, CDR1 is LGHDT and CDR2 YNNKEL (reference sequence). The CDR3 sequence is 17 residues long.

This clonotype was seen a handful of times. The chain recombines TRBV13 with TRBJ2-3; D is perhaps TRBD2 (6 bases). CDR3 size: 16 residues. The V end lost 1 base, the J end lost 8 bases, and 19 bases lay between the germline ends. Germline CDR1 reads PRHDT; CDR2 reads FYEKMQ (reference sequence). In DNA, the CDR3 is TGTGCCAGCAGCTTAGAGGCGGGGTGGGCCCAGGGTACGCAGTATTTT. Its translation: CASSLEAGWAQGTQYF. Looking up the rest from reference TRBV13 and TRBJ2-3 gives the full variable domain: AAGVIQSPRHLIKEKRETATLKCYPIPRHDTVYWYQQGPGQDPQFLISFYEKMQSDKGSIPDRFSAQQFSDYHSELNMSSLELGDSALYFCASSLEAGWAQGTQYFGPGTRLTVL.

This clonotype has only a few counts. The chain combines TRBV20-1 with TRBJ1-1; the D gene is possibly TRBD1 (5 bases). Germline assignment: CDR1 DFQATT and CDR2 SNEGSKA (reference sequence). Trimming stripped 3 bases from V and 0 bases from J, with 11 bases between. The CDR3 has 14 amino acids. The CDR3 is CSASSGLLNTEAFF. The CDR3 DNA reads TGCAGTGCTAGTTCAGGGCTGCTGAACACTGAAGCTTTCTTT.

This chain connects TRBV7-2 to TRBJ2-5; TRBD2 agrees at 14 bases. The CDR3 has 16 amino acids. The V gene's germline CDR1 is SGHTA and CDR2 FQGNSA. Trimming cost V 6 bases and J 5 bases; bases outside gene matches: 8. The CDR3 nucleotides read TGTGCCAGCAGTCGGACTAGCGGGAGGTCTTGGGAGACCCAGTACTTC. Encoded protein: CASSRTSGRSWETQYF.

This chain uses TRBV20-1 with TRBJ2-2; a possible D gene is TRBD2 (6 bases). Germline V gives CDR1 DFQATT, CDR2 SNEGSKA (reference sequence). The germline V and J ends were trimmed by 3 bases and 1 base, with 12 bases remaining between them. CDR3 length: 15 residues. The DNA for the CDR3 is TGCAGTGCTAGGAGCGCGCGGGGGAACACCGGGGAGCTGTTTTTT. This codes for CSARSARGNTGELFF.

The chain combines TRBV29-1 with TRBJ2-3; D not certain. V was trimmed by 3 bases and J by 1 base, leaving 14 bases between them. The CDR3 contains 15 residues. Germline V gene lookup returns CDR1 SQVTM and CDR2 ANQGSEA. The CDR3 spells CSVERSAVGTDTQYF. In nucleotides, the CDR3 is TGCAGCGTTGAGCGCAGCGCGGTCGGCACAGATACGCAGTATTTT.

This clonotype has more than one count but fewer than ten. V and J are TRBV29-1 and TRBJ2-7, with TRBD1 matching over 8 bases. The CDR3 extends over 14 amino acids. The ends lost 1 base at V and 5 bases at J; junction bases unmatched: 7. In germline, CDR1 is SQVTM, CDR2 ANQGSEA. In nucleotides, the CDR3 is TGCAGCGTTGAAGGACTAATGGACAGGGACGAGCAGTACTTC. Translated, it gives CSVEGLMDRDEQYF.

The CDR3 is CASSYSNGGLDSPLHF. CDR3 bases: TGTGCCAGCAGTTACTCGAATGGAGGCTTGGATTCACCCCTCCACTTT. The genes are TRBV6-5 and TRBJ1-6; D not certain. This CDR3 is 16 amino acids long. Between the trimmed V and J ends, which lost 0 bases and 8 bases, there was a span of 14 bases. Germline loops: CDR1 MNHEY, CDR2 SVGAGI.

V and J are TRBV12-3 or TRBV12-4 and TRBJ1-5; no clear D. The CDR3 is made up of 13 amino acids. Deletions cut 4 bases from V and 4 bases from J, with 8 bases between. The CDR3 nucleotides read TGTGCCAGCAGTTCCCCAGGTAATCAGCCCCAGCATTTT. Its translation: CASSSPGNQPQHF.

In regard to this clonotype: The junction departs from germline at one end; a sequencing error may be responsible. The chain links TRBV9 to TRBJ2-3, with 9 bases matching TRBD2. The germline V gene encodes CDR1 SGDLS and CDR2 YYNGEE. The CDR3 is made up of 16 amino acids. The CDR3 DNA reads TGTGCCAGCAGCGCAGGCCATAGCGGGAGAATGGATACGCATTATTTT. Translated: CASSAGHSGRMDTHYF.

The chain is built from TRBV10-1 and TRBJ2-1; D is possibly TRBD2 (5 bases). Trimming took 6 bases from V and 5 from J, leaving 11 bases between them. This CDR3 has 13 amino acids. The germline CDR1 and CDR2 sequences are WNHNN and SYGVQD (reference sequence). This CDR3 reads CASRRGMDNEQFF. CDR3 DNA sequence: TGCGCCAGCAGGAGAGGGATGGACAATGAGCAGTTCTTC.

V gene TRBV2 combines with J gene TRBJ2-1, with a weak D call TRBD2 (6 bases). Per the germline V gene, CDR1 is SNHLY and CDR2 is FYNNEI. The CDR3 is made up of 13 amino acids. Trimming cost V 8 bases and J 9 bases, with 17 bases left between them. The CDR3 DNA reads TGTGCCAGCGGTGGGACTCGCCTGTTTGAGCAGTTCTTC. It is translated as CASGGTRLFEQFF.

This clonotype was counted at least ten times. The CDR3 reads CSARRQFSYEQYF. In DNA form, the CDR3 reads TGCAGTGCTAGACGACAGTTCTCCTACGAGCAGTACTTC. This chain links TRBV20-1 with TRBJ2-7, with D perhaps TRBD1 (5 bases). This CDR3 comprises 13 residues. V was pared by 2 bases and J by 0 bases, with 8 bases between. Germline values: CDR1 DFQATT, CDR2 SNEGSKA (reference sequence).

This clonotype was counted between two and nine times. The gene calls are TRBV12-3 or TRBV12-4 and TRBJ2-1; D not resolved. This CDR3 contains 13 residues. V was cut by 5 bases and J by 6 bases, with 11 bases left in between. CDR3 sequence: CASSHGRPNEQFF. In DNA, the CDR3 is TGTGCCAGCAGTCACGGACGCCCCAATGAGCAGTTCTTC.

J is TRBJ2-7 and V is TRBV20-1; perhaps TRBD2 as D (6 bases). The assigned J gene may be wrong: the sequence end matches TRBJ2-5 better. The CDR3 length is 14 residues. Per germline, CDR1 DFQATT and CDR2 SNEGSKA (reference sequence). In DNA form, the CDR3 reads TGCAGTGCTAGACCTGGACTAATCGGGGAGACCCAGTACTTC. It is translated as CSARPGLIGETQYF.

This chain links TRBV25-1 with TRBJ1-2; D might be TRBD1 (5 bases). The V gene lost 8 bases and the J gene lost 2 bases, with 12 bases spanning the gap. CDR1 is MGHDK, CDR2 SYGVNS, per germline. The CDR3 consists of 13 residues. The CDR3: CASGWGENYGYTF. In DNA form, the CDR3 reads TGTGCCAGCGGGTGGGGGGAGAACTATGGCTACACCTTC.

The chain couples TRBV29-1 to TRBJ1-1; D not certain. Germline V gene lookup returns CDR1 SQVTM and CDR2 ANQGSEA. The CDR3 totals 11 residues. V shed 7 bases and J shed 10 bases, with 16 bases lying between them. The CDR3 coding sequence is TGCAGCGCCCGGACCCGGAAGGGAGCTTTCTTT. Its protein product is CSARTRKGAFF.

This clonotype was seen a few times. The rearrangement joins TRBV4-3 to TRBJ2-5; D ambiguous. CDR1 and CDR2 (germline): LGHNA, YSLEER. Trimming left V 4 bases short and J 5 bases short, with 11 bases between. CDR3 length equals 13 residues. CDR3 nucleotides: TGCGCCAGCAGCCGGAATAATGCGGAGACCCAGTACTTC. It is translated as CASSRNNAETQYF.

The chain has TRBV20-1 and TRBJ1-2, with 10 bases lining up with TRBD1. The CDR3 contains 15 residues. Germline loops: CDR1 DFQATT, CDR2 SNEGSKA (reference sequence). J lost 5 bases, V lost 1 base, and 7 bases had no gene match. The CDR3 reads CSARVDRGSLYGYTF. CDR3 DNA: TGCAGTGCTAGAGTGGACAGGGGGTCTCTATATGGCTACACCTTC.

This chain joins TRBV5-5 and TRBJ1-2; D gene ambiguous. CDR3 length: 17 amino acids. Germline-derived CDR1 and CDR2 are SGHKS and YYEKEE (reference sequence). V was trimmed by 0 bases and J by 8 bases, leaving 23 bases between them. The CDR3 DNA reads TGTGCCAGCAGCTTGGGTCCGGGGTCTGTGAACTTGGGAGGCTACACCTTC. It is translated as CASSLGPGSVNLGGYTF.

The genes are TRBV20-1 and TRBJ2-3; TRBD1 might be the D (6 bases). The CDR3 runs 14 residues. V was trimmed by 3 bases and J by 2 bases, leaving 12 bases between them. Germline V gene lookup returns CDR1 DFQATT and CDR2 SNEGSKA (reference sequence). For the CDR3, the DNA is TGCAGTGCTAGTCAGAGGGGGTTCACAGATACGCAGTATTTT. The encoded protein is CSASQRGFTDTQYF.

This clonotype appeared a few times. The chain couples TRBV4-3 to TRBJ2-5; 12 positions agree with TRBD2. The junction had 7 bases not matched to a gene; V was cut back by 3 bases and J by 5 bases. Per the germline V gene, CDR1 is LGHNA and CDR2 is YSLEER. The CDR3 runs 16 residues. In DNA, the CDR3 is TGCGCCAGCAGCCAGACCCGGACTAGCGGGGCTGAGACCCAGTACTTC. Protein: CASSQTRTSGAETQYF.

The chain recombines TRBV9 with TRBJ2-1; D is uncertain. Trimming removed 3 bases at V and 4 bases at J, with 11 bases between. CDR1 is SGDLS and CDR2 is YYNGEE in the germline V gene. There are 14 residues in the CDR3. The CDR3 DNA reads as TGTGCCAGCAGCGCCCTTTACTGGTACAATGAGCAGTTCTTC. Translation: CASSALYWYNEQFF.

In this sample, this clonotype turned up once. This rearrangement joins TRBV27 to TRBJ2-5; D gene uncertain. The closer fit of TRBJ2-7 to the DNA end suggests the J call may be wrong. The CDR3 runs to 14 residues. Germline V lookup: CDR1 MNHEY, CDR2 SMNVEV (reference sequence). Here the CDR3 DNA reads TGTGCCAGCAGTTTATCTGTAGTAGGGTACGAGCAGTACTTC. Residues: CASSLSVVGYEQYF.

V gene TRBV7-8 combines with J gene TRBJ2-7, with D maybe TRBD2 (5 bases). CDR1 is SGHVS, CDR2 FQNEAQ, per germline. The ends were cut back, 6 bases at V and 6 bases at J, with 18 bases in the middle. The CDR3 contains 14 residues. CDR3 coding DNA: TGTGCCAGCAGAGCCGAGGGTCGTGTCTCCGAGCAGTACTTC. As protein: CASRAEGRVSEQYF. Based on the CDR3 plus reference TRBV7-8 and TRBJ2-7, the full variable domain is GAGVSQSPRYKVAKRGQDVALRCDPISGHVSLFWYQQALGQGPEFLTYFQNEAQLDKSGLPSDRFFAERPEGSVSTLKIQRTQQEDSAVYLCASRAEGRVSEQYFGPGTRLTVT.

This clonotype was seen only once. The J gene is TRBJ1-4, the V gene TRBV6-5; perhaps TRBD1 as D (6 bases). Looked up from germline, CDR1 is MNHEY and CDR2 is SVGAGI. The CDR3 covers 15 residues. V lost 6 bases to trimming and J lost 3 bases, with 14 bases between them. The DNA for the CDR3 is TGTGCCAGCAGACCCAACGGGGGGCCTAATGAAAAACTGTTTTTT. Its protein is CASRPNGGPNEKLFF.